These 7 T cell receptor beta chains were all obtained from the same sample, sequenced in a study of T-cell reconstitution after alpha-beta-depleted transplantation in children. As it was prepared, the TCRbeta library received unique molecular identifiers. MiXCR was run by TCRdb on the PCR reads, yielding one entry per CDR3 protein. The sample has more than 85,000 distinct CDR3 sequences, 7% to 8% seen once. Sequenced material: PBMCs, taken before TCRalphabeta/CD19-depleted stem cell transplant. The receptors originated from a boy between 2 and 10 years old with acute lymphoblastic leukemia, due to receive a stem cell transplant.

In its sample, this clonotype was seen many times. This chain uses TRBV5-1 with TRBJ1-1; unclear D gene. The CDR3 is 15 amino acids. V was shortened by 6 bases and J by 3 bases, with 18 bases between the two germline ends. Per germline, CDR1 SGHRS and CDR2 YFSETQ. CDR3 sequence reads: CASTPGFDPDTEAFF. Written as DNA, the CDR3 is TGCGCCAGCACCCCCGGATTTGACCCGGACACTGAAGCTTTCTTT.

On this clonotype: A much larger clone lies one base from this, so it may be a read error. This CDR3 fails to terminate in the conserved phenylalanine or tryptophan, so it likely reflects a read error. This rearrangement joins TRBV12-3 or TRBV12-4 to TRBJ1-4; D gene unclear. CDR3 length: 15 amino acids. The ends were cut back, 4 bases at V and 4 bases at J, with 13 bases in the middle. The CDR3: CASSSPEGVNEKLFY. In nucleotides, the CDR3 is TGTGCCAGCAGTTCCCCCGAAGGTGTTAATGAAAAACTGTTTTAT.

This clonotype was seen a handful of times. The chain recombines TRBV19 with TRBJ1-5; perhaps TRBD1 as D (5 bases). Germline V gene data show CDR1 as LNHDA and CDR2 as SQIVND (reference sequence). Trimming stripped 4 bases from V and 3 bases from J, with 10 bases between. The CDR3 has 14 amino acids. DNA of the CDR3: TGTGCCAGTAGTAGGGGGACGGCCAATCAGCCCCAGCATTTT. Translation: CASSRGTANQPQHF.

This clonotype was seen many times. The chain employs TRBV29-1 and TRBJ2-7; possible D gene TRBD2, 6 bases. The ends were cut back, 0 bases at V and 6 bases at J, with 12 bases in the middle. Per the germline V gene, CDR1 is SQVTM and CDR2 is ANQGSEA. This CDR3 comprises 13 residues. CDR3 residues: CSVEDRGGFEQYF. CDR3 DNA sequence: TGCAGCGTTGAAGATCGTGGAGGGTTCGAGCAGTACTTC.

This clonotype was observed many times. This sequence joins TRBV4-1 and TRBJ1-1; weak D call: TRBD1 (5 bases). Germline V gene lookup returns CDR1 MGHRA and CDR2 YSYEKL. This CDR3 spans 17 amino acids. V lost 4 bases, J lost 3 bases, and 21 bases lay in between. This CDR3 is CASSLAGDGGDDTEAFF. The CDR3 nucleotides read TGCGCCAGCAGCCTAGCAGGAGATGGAGGGGATGACACTGAAGCTTTCTTT.

This sequence joins TRBV28 and TRBJ2-4; D call uncertain. The CDR3 runs to 17 residues. Looked up from germline, CDR1 is MDHEN and CDR2 is SYDVKM. V dropped 5 bases and J dropped 0 bases, with 17 bases sitting between them. CDR3 region: CASSQPWAVLAKNIQYF. The CDR3 region has the DNA TGTGCCAGCAGTCAACCATGGGCCGTACTAGCCAAAAACATTCAGTACTTC.

This clonotype was observed many times. The CDR3 DNA is TGTGCCAGCAGTTTGTACAGGGACACTGAAGCTTTCTTT. It encodes CASSLYRDTEAFF. The chain recombines TRBV27 with TRBJ1-1; D might be TRBD1 (6 bases). The germline gives CDR1 MNHEY, CDR2 SMNVEV (reference sequence). Trimming took 3 bases from V and 3 from J, leaving 8 bases between them. The length of the CDR3 is 13 residues.